The clone carrying this T cell receptor (beta chain) was seen a handful of times. What it recognizes is unknown. The CDR3 is made up of 12 amino acids. Per the germline V gene, CDR1 is SGHAT and CDR2 is FQNNGV. V lost 8 bases to trimming and J lost 10 bases, with 15 bases between them. These data originate in a study of post-analysis software for immune sequencing data. Study-wide context: Recorded subtypes: relapsing-remitting, secondary progressive, progressive-relapsing; some patients unannotated. Study-level findings and limits: TRBV5-6, TRBV5-1 and TRBV20-1 were among five TRBV segments more frequent in patients than controls. Pronounced co-clustering by F measure was evident among identically batched samples. Multiple sclerosis was associated with a significant reduction in normalized Chao1 diversity relative to controls.

Researchers reported that TCR beta cDNA libraries carried unique molecular identifiers. Each CDR3 protein gets one entry after TCRdb re-called the PCR reads with MiXCR. The sample contains about 540,000 distinct CDR3 sequences, 30% to 40% of which appear only once. This TCR came from a girl aged 2-17 years with multiple sclerosis. This chain connects TRBV11-2 to TRBJ2-1, with D perhaps assigned TRBD1 or TRBD2 (6 bases each). Sequencing was carried out using blood. The CDR3 nucleotides read TGTGCCAGCGGCCCAGAGGGGGGAGAGCAGTTCTTC. This sequence encodes CASGPEGGEQFF.